The 19 T cell receptor beta chains given below trace back to one sample, sequenced in a study of control samples from healthy donors and cancer patients. Clones were sequenced by immunoSEQ multiplex PCR, and TCRdb holds only the in-frame ones, with some missing. The sample records approximately 70,000 clones, about 83% being singletons. The source material was blood. The receptors come from a man aged 55 to 70 in good health.

Of note for this clone: This sample also contains other DNA sequences that code for the same CDR3. The chain combines TRBV5-1 with TRBJ2-3; D ambiguous. CDR1 and CDR2 (germline): SGHRS, YFSETQ. Trimming shortened V by 4 bases and J by 0 bases, and 3 bases separated the two germline ends. The CDR3 has 12 amino acids. Here the CDR3 reads CASSPSTDTQYF. The CDR3 bases are TGCGCCAGCAGCCCCAGCACAGATACGCAGTATTTT.

The rearrangement uses TRBV14 and TRBJ2-7; D ambiguous. CDR1 and CDR2 (germline): SGHDN, FVKESK. V was pared by 0 bases and J by 0 bases, with 12 bases between. This CDR3 comprises 16 residues. The CDR3 nucleotides read TGTGCCAGCAGCCAAGATTACGGCGGTAGCTCCTACGAGCAGTACTTC. Protein sequence: CASSQDYGGSSYEQYF.

The chain combines TRBV7-9 with TRBJ1-5; D uncertain. The CDR3 is 16 residues long. The germline CDR1 and CDR2 sequences are SEHNR and FQNEAQ (reference sequence). V was clipped by 6 bases and J by 2 bases, with 17 bases between them. The CDR3 sequence: CASSRSQYEGNQPQHF. Written as DNA, the CDR3 is TGTGCCAGCAGTCGTAGTCAGTACGAGGGCAATCAGCCCCAGCATTTT.

CDR3 residues: CASSPGTGITEAFF. The CDR3 bases are TGTGCCAGCAGCCCCGGGACAGGGATCACTGAAGCTTTCTTT. This chain connects TRBV7-3 to TRBJ1-1; 9 nucleotides line up with TRBD1. With 5 bases clipped from V and 4 bases from J, the junction kept 5 bases outside the gene matches. There are 14 residues in the CDR3. Looked up from germline, CDR1 is SGHTA and CDR2 is FQGTGA.

This clone has only one observation. The J gene is TRBJ1-3, the V gene TRBV4-2; 10 positions agree with TRBD1. In germline, CDR1 is LGHNA, CDR2 YNFKEQ. The CDR3 covers 18 residues. The V gene end was trimmed by 2 bases and the J gene end by 3 bases; junction bases not matched to a gene: 10. CDR3: CASSQLLGGTGVGNTIYF. The DNA of the CDR3 is TGTGCCAGCAGCCAACTATTGGGGGGGACAGGGGTTGGAAACACCATATATTTT.

The chain uses TRBV19 and TRBJ2-1; TRBD1 might be the D (6 bases). V was pared by 5 bases and J by 9 bases, with 14 bases between. The CDR3 loop spans 13 amino acids. CDR1 and CDR2 from the germline V gene are LNHDA and SQIVND (reference sequence). CDR3 in amino acids: CASSVTGSTEQFF. The CDR3 DNA is TGTGCCAGTAGTGTGACAGGTAGCACTGAGCAGTTCTTC.

The chain is built from TRBV2 and TRBJ2-5, with 8 bases that match TRBD1. The CDR3 is 16 residues long. Germline V gene lookup returns CDR1 SNHLY and CDR2 FYNNEI. V shed 5 bases and J 1 base; nucleotides not matched to a gene: 9. CDR3 DNA: TGTGCCAGCAGTTTATCAGGGGGCTCGGTCCAAGAGACCCAGTACTTC. Protein: CASSLSGGSVQETQYF. Full variable domain (remainder filled in from reference TRBV2 and TRBJ2-5): EPEVTQTPSHQVTQMGQEVILRCVPISNHLYFYWYRQILGQKVEFLVSFYNNEISEKSEIFDDQFSVERPDGSNFTLKIRSTKLEDSAMYFCASSLSGGSVQETQYFGPGTRLLVL.

V usage is TRBV6-6 and J usage is TRBJ1-1, with D tentatively TRBD1 (6 bases). The CDR3 has 14 amino acids. The germline CDR1 and CDR2 sequences are MNHNY and SVGAGI (reference sequence). V lost 5 bases to trimming and J lost 6 bases, with 16 bases between them. The CDR3 protein is CASSRTVSPPEAFF. In DNA, the CDR3 is TGTGCCAGCAGTAGGACAGTAAGCCCACCTGAAGCTTTCTTT.

J is TRBJ2-5 and V is TRBV2; 11 bases are shared with TRBD1. V lost 5 bases and J lost 7; bases outside the gene matches: 6. CDR3 length: 14 amino acids. Germline V CDR1 and CDR2: SNHLY, FYNNEI. The CDR3 DNA reads TGTGCCAGCAGTCTAGGACAGGGGGCCGGGACCCAGTACTTC. This gives the protein CASSLGQGAGTQYF.

The chain links TRBV20-1 to TRBJ2-7; D is uncertain. From germline, CDR1 is DFQATT and CDR2 SNEGSKA (reference sequence). This CDR3 is 11 amino acids long. Trimming removed 6 bases at V and 0 bases at J, with 6 bases between. The CDR3 region has the DNA TGCAGTGCCAAGGACTCCTACGAGCAGTACTTC. It translates to CSAKDSYEQYF.

This chain joins TRBV21-1 and TRBJ2-7; the table assigns TRBD2, which was not confirmed against the DNA. TRBV21-1 is annotated as a pseudogene. CDR3 length: 18 amino acids. The CDR3 DNA sequence: TGTGCCAGCAGCCACCAACCGGGGGGGACTAGCGGGATCTACGAGCAGTACTTC. Its translation: CASSHQPGGTSGIYEQYF.

The chain is built from TRBV20-1 and TRBJ1-4; tentative D call: TRBD1 (5 bases). This CDR3 region has 11 residues. Germline assignment: CDR1 DFQATT and CDR2 SNEGSKA (reference sequence). V was pared by 5 bases and J by 6 bases, with 7 bases between. DNA of the CDR3: TGCAGTGCTCCAGGGCATGAAAAACTGTTTTTT. Translated, it gives CSAPGHEKLFF.

This clone was detected only once. The chain links TRBV12-3 or TRBV12-4 to TRBJ1-2, with a possible D match to TRBD1 (6 bases). This CDR3 has 12 amino acids. V was cut by 5 bases and J by 2 bases, with 6 bases left in between. Here the CDR3 reads CASSTGNYGYTF. The CDR3 DNA sequence: TGTGCCAGCAGTACAGGGAACTATGGCTACACCTTC.

This clone was found a few times. The chain combines TRBV10-3 with TRBJ2-7; possible D gene TRBD1, 5 bases. This CDR3 is built from 13 residues. Germline values: CDR1 ENHRY, CDR2 SYGVKD. V was shortened by 2 bases and J by 3 bases, with 8 bases between the two germline ends. The CDR3, as DNA: TGTGCCATCAGTGAGAGGGGAAACTACGAGCAGTACTTC. Its protein product is CAISERGNYEQYF.

This clone was counted a single time. The chain couples TRBV27 to TRBJ1-1; D not resolved. Germline V gene sequence: CDR1 MNHEY, CDR2 SMNVEV (reference sequence). Trimming left V 5 bases short and J 1 base short, with 11 bases between. This CDR3 spans 14 amino acids. CDR3 bases: TGTGCCAGCAGTCTCAACAGTGGGAACACTGAAGCTTTCTTT. Translating it yields CASSLNSGNTEAFF.

The rearrangement joins TRBV11-2 to TRBJ1-2, with a weak D call TRBD1 (6 bases). The V gene's germline CDR1 is SGHAT and CDR2 FQNNGV. There are 14 residues in the CDR3. Trimming took off 3 bases at V and 10 bases at J, with 18 bases between the two ends. CDR3 nucleotides: TGTGCCAGCAGCTTCTCCGGGACACAGGGACACTACACCTTC. Amino acids: CASSFSGTQGHYTF.

For this clone: At one end the junction does not follow the germline gene, possibly because of a read error. The CDR3 sequence is CAGSQVQANTEAFF. DNA of the CDR3: TGTGCCGGCAGCCAAGTGCAGGCCAACACTGAAGCTTTCTTT. The genes are TRBV4-2 and TRBJ1-1; no clear D gene. Germline-derived CDR1 and CDR2 are LGHNA and YNFKEQ. The CDR3 has 14 amino acids.

The chain links TRBV21-1 to TRBJ2-2; the table's D call, TRBD1, was not checked against the DNA. TRBV21-1 is shown as a pseudogene. This CDR3 is built from 20 residues. The CDR3 DNA sequence: TGTGCCAGCAGCAATGACGGGACAGGGGGCCGGAAACCGAACACCGGGGAGCTGTTTTTT. Protein sequence: CASSNDGTGGRKPNTGELFF.

The table lists this clone with a few counts. V and J are TRBV4-2 and TRBJ1-6, with D possibly TRBD1 on 6 matching bases. The CDR3 runs to 16 residues. Trimming pared 0 bases from V and 4 bases from J, leaving 10 bases between. Germline CDR1 LGHNA, CDR2 YNFKEQ. This chain's CDR3 is CASSQDRGGYNSPLHF. For the CDR3, the DNA is TGTGCCAGCAGCCAAGACAGGGGCGGGTATAATTCACCCCTCCACTTT.